This T cell receptor beta chain was observed in a study of regulatory T cells in long-lasting Graves disease. TCR beta libraries were built with iRepertoire HTBI primers and Arm-PCR of CDR3 regions. MiXCR, applied by TCRdb to the multiplex PCR reads, yields one record per CDR3 protein. The sample gives 600,000 to 800,000 distinct CDR3 sequences, about 32% of which show up once; under 50% is in the top ten. This clonotype has a handful of counts. The time point: persistent/refractory GD, antithyroid drugs over 5 years with positive TRAb. PBMCs provided the RNA from which the TCR library was made. The source was peripheral blood mononuclear cells (PBMCs), collected when the disease was refractory, from a patient treated with antithyroid drugs. This receptor was taken from a female donor with Graves disease.

CDR3 in DNA: TGTGCCAGCAGTGAGGGGAGTATGAACACTGAAGCTTTCTTT. This translates into CASSEGSMNTEAFF. J is TRBJ1-1 and V is TRBV2; D ambiguous. The germline V gene has CDR1 SNHLY and CDR2 FYNNEI. The germline V and J ends were trimmed by 3 bases and 0 bases, with 8 bases remaining between them. This CDR3 spans 14 amino acids.